Given below is one T cell receptor (beta chain) in context. Its specificity is not known. Trimming stripped 0 bases from V and 0 bases from J, with 6 bases between. CDR1 is SGHDN and CDR2 is FVKESK in the germline V gene. CDR3 size: 15 residues. This specimen comes from a study of cytomegalovirus exposure and HLA in healthy donors. The study's findings and limits: As was reported, the classifier diagnosed cytomegalovirus status with high specificity and sensitivity.

Primers: 60 Vbeta forward and 13 Jbeta reverse. The assay was immunoSEQ multiplex PCR, and TCRdb's table has in-frame clones only and misses some. The sample includes more than 130,000 clones, less than 85% of them seen just once. The specimen was PBMCs. This sequence originates from a man in his forties or fifties in good health and CMV-seropositive. The chain combines TRBV14 with TRBJ2-1, with D uncertain. CDR3 DNA: TGTGCCAGCAGCCAAGAACTTTCCTCCTACAATGAGCAGTTCTTC. Its translation: CASSQELSSYNEQFF.